This T cell receptor (beta chain) was documented in a study of metastatic and nonmetastatic thyroid tumors. Across the study: Where malignant and benign thyroid patients were concerned, repertoires were compared across blood and tumor or nodule tissue.

The CDR3 has 15 residues. Treatment of any kind had been given to no patient before thyroid surgery. This clone was observed a few times. The junction and the germline gene differ at one end; a read error may be behind it. Authors' methods: The authors used CDR3 differences across clinicopathological groups to build a distant-metastasis classifier for papillary thyroid cancer. TCRdb called clones again from the PCR reads with MiXCR. TCRdb, not the original authors, processed these V and J calls. The sample gives around 20,000 clones, roughly 22% of which show up once; less than 10% is in the top ten. The sample comprised adjacent normal tissue. The TCR was taken from a female donor with papillary thyroid cancer or a benign thyroid nodule (not recorded which). Some clones in this sample may be carry-over from other donors' samples. This chain connects TRBV12-3 or TRBV12-4 to TRBJ2-4, with a weak D call TRBD2 (7 bases). The end of the DNA is better explained by TRBJ2-1, so the J call may be wrong. The CDR3: CASIFGGTSYNDQFF. For the CDR3, the DNA is TGTGCCAGCATTTTCGGGGGGACAAGCTACAATGATCAGTTCTTC.